The sequence of this T cell receptor beta chain was determined in a study of T cell responses to AZD1222 COVID-19 vaccine. Whole-study findings and limits: Mapped onto spike, vaccine-associated CD4 TCRs spanned it and were dominant at 160-218 and 743-854. Spike-specific TCR repertoires showed rising breadth and depth after two AZD1222 doses.

Points on this clone: Its antigen is not known.

Per the germline V gene, CDR1 is MGHDK and CDR2 is SYGVNS. The CDR3 spans 13 residues. Trimming took 0 bases from V and 16 from J, leaving 13 bases between them. Sequencing used immunoSEQ multiplex PCR; TCRdb keeps in-frame clones, though not all of them. Of about 100,000 clones in the sample, about 88% were seen once. The chain carries TRBV25-1 and TRBJ1-6; perhaps TRBD1 as D (5 bases). The sequence came from an adult in good health. The specimen was peripheral blood, collected on day 0 of AZD1222 vaccination. CDR3 in amino acids: CASSEYGGPVLHF. CDR3 nucleotide sequence: TGTGCCAGCAGTGAATATGGGGGTCCGGTGCTCCACTTT.